Listed here are 5 T cell receptor beta chains from one sample, sequenced in a study of T-cell reconstitution after alpha-beta-depleted transplantation in children. Library preparation (for TCRbeta) was performed with unique molecular identifiers. TCRdb used MiXCR to reprocess the PCR reads, holding one entry per CDR3 protein. This sample carries approximately 630,000 distinct CDR3 sequences, around 13% of them seen once, and the ten largest clones take 0.79%. Sequences were derived from PBMCs, sampled before TCRalphabeta/CD19-depleted stem cell transplant. These receptors all come from a girl aged 2-9 years with congenital amegakaryocytic thrombocytopenia, due to receive a stem cell transplant.

This clonotype appeared a few times. The chain joins TRBV3-1 to TRBJ2-5; 8 bases line up with TRBD2. Trimming took 4 bases from V and 2 from J; bases not matched to a gene: 12. The CDR3 extends over 17 amino acids. In germline, CDR1 is LGHDT, CDR2 YNNKEL (reference sequence). In nucleotides, the CDR3 is TGTGCCAGCAGCCCTACATCTAGCGGGCAGACACAAGAGACCCAGTACTTC. Its translation is CASSPTSSGQTQETQYF.

This sequence joins TRBV10-2 and TRBJ2-1, with D perhaps being TRBD1 or TRBD2 (5 bases each). The CDR3 extends over 16 amino acids. The V and J ends lost 7 bases and 0 bases respectively, with 16 bases between them. The germline V gene encodes CDR1 WSHSY and CDR2 SAAADI. The CDR3: CASTISGTSSYNEQFF. In DNA form, the CDR3 reads TGCGCCAGCACTATCTCCGGGACCAGCTCCTACAATGAGCAGTTCTTC.

This chain connects TRBV4-1 to TRBJ1-5; D possibly corresponds to TRBD1 (5 bases). Germline values: CDR1 MGHRA, CDR2 YSYEKL. The CDR3 runs to 14 residues. V shed 4 bases and J shed 5 bases, with 12 bases lying between them. CDR3 nucleotide sequence: TGCGCCAGCAGCCTCCGAGAAGGGGATCAGCCCCAGCATTTT. Translation: CASSLREGDQPQHF.

This clonotype was seen at least ten times. The genes are TRBV9 and TRBJ2-4; D is perhaps TRBD1 or TRBD2 (5 bases each). CDR1 and CDR2 (germline): SGDLS, YYNGEE. The CDR3 totals 12 residues. Trimming stripped 7 bases from V and 7 bases from J, with 12 bases between. The CDR3 loop reads CASAGTDNIQYF. For the CDR3, the DNA is TGTGCCAGCGCCGGGACCGACAACATTCAGTACTTC.

This sequence joins TRBV2 and TRBJ2-1; the D call may be TRBD1 or TRBD2 (5 bases each). The V and J ends lost 6 bases and 10 bases respectively, with 10 bases between them. The CDR3 extends over 11 amino acids. Germline V gives CDR1 SNHLY, CDR2 FYNNEI. This CDR3 is CASRWGTEQFF. The CDR3 nucleotides read TGTGCCAGCAGATGGGGGACCGAGCAGTTCTTC.